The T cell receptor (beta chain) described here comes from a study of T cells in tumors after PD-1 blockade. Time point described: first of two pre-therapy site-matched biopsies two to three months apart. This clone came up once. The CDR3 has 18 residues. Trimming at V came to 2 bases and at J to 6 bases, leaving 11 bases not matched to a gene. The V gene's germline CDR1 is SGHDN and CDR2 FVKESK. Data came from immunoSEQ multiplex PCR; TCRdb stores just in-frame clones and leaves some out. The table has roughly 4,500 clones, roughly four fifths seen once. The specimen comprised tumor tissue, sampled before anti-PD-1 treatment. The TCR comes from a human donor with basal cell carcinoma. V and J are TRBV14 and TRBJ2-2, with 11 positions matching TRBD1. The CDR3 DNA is TGTGCCAGCAGCCAACGGACAGGGGGCGAATATTTACCCGGGGAGCTGTTTTTT. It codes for CASSQRTGGEYLPGELFF.